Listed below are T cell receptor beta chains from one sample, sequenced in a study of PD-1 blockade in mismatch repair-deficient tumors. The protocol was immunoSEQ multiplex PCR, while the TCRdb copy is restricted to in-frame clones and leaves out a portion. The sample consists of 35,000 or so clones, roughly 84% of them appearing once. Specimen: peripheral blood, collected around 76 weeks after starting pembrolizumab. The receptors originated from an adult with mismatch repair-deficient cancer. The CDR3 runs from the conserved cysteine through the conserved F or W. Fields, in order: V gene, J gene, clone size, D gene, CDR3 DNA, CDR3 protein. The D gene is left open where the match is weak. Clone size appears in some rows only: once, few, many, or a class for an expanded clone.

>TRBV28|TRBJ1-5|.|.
TGTGCCACCACGCCCGGGCAGTGGCATCAGCCCCAGCATTTT
CATTPGQWHQPQHF
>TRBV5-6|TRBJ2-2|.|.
TGTGCCAGCAGCCCCCCAGGGGTGAACACCGGGGAGCTGTTTTTT
CASSPPGVNTGELFF
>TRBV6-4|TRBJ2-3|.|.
TGTGCCAGCAGTGATGGAGGGGCCGGCACAGATACGCAGTATTTT
CASSDGGAGTDTQYF
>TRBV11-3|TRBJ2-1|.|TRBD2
TGTGCCAGCAGCTTAGATGGGACTACCCACTCCTACAATGAGCAGTTCTTC
CASSLDGTTHSYNEQFF
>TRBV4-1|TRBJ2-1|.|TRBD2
TGCGCCAGCAGCCAAGATCTGGGGAGTAGCGGGATCCTATCAAATGAGCAGTTCTTC
CASSQDLGSSGILSNEQFF
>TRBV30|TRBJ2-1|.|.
TGTGCCTGGAGTCCCAGGGACTCCTACAATGAGCAGTTCTTC
CAWSPRDSYNEQFF
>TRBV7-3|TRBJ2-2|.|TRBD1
TGTGCCAGCAGTGGGACAGGGCAGACCGGGGAGCTGTTTTTT
CASSGTGQTGELFF
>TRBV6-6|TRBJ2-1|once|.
TGTGCCAGCAGTTACTCGAACCCTCTGGAGCAGTTCTTC
CASSYSNPLEQFF
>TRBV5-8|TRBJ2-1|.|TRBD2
TGTGCCAGCAGCTGGGGGGGGTGGTCGGGCAATGAGCAGTTCTTC
CASSWGGWSGNEQFF
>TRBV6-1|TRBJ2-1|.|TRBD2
TGTGCCAGCAGTGATACCCTAGCGGGAGGGAACGAGCAGTTCTTC
CASSDTLAGGNEQFF
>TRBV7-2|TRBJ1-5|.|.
TGTGCCAGCAGCTTACGGGGGTCAGAAGGCCAGCCCCAGCATTTT
CASSLRGSEGQPQHF
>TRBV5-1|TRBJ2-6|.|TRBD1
TGCGCCAGCAGCTCAGGGGGCCCTGGGGCCAACGTCCTGACTTTC
CASSSGGPGANVLTF
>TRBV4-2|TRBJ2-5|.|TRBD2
TGTGCCAGCAGCCCTGTAGCGGGAGTCGAGACCCAGTACTTC
CASSPVAGVETQYF
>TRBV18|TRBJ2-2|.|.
TGTGCCAGCTCACCGGACAGGAACACCGGGGAGCTGTTTTTT
CASSPDRNTGELFF
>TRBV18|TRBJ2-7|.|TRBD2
TGTGCCAGCTCCCCGGATGGACTAGCGGGGATATACGAGCAGTACTTC
CASSPDGLAGIYEQYF
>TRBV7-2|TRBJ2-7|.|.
TGTGCCAGCAGCATCCCGGGACCCCGCTACGAGCAGTACTTC
CASSIPGPRYEQYF
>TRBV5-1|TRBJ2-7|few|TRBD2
TGCGCCAGCAGCTGGGGACTAGCGGCGGAGCAGTACTTC
CASSWGLAAEQYF
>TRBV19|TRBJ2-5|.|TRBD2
TGTGCCAGTAGTTGGGCTAGCGGGGGGCAAGAGACCCAGTACTTC
CASSWASGGQETQYF
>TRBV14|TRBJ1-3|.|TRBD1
TGTGCCAGCAGCCAAGGATACAGGGGGGGACTTAGCTCTGGAAACACCATATATTTT
CASSQGYRGGLSSGNTIYF
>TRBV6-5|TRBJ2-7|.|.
TGTGCCAGCAGTTACGAGTGGGGTTCGGGGCAGTACTTC
CASSYEWGSGQYF
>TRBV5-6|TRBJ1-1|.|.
TGTGCCAGCAGCTTGCCGGCAGTCACTGAAGCTTTCTTT
CASSLPAVTEAFF
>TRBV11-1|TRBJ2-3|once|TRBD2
TGTGCCAGCAGCTTAGCGGGACTAGCGGTTTATACGCAGTATTTT
CASSLAGLAVYTQYF
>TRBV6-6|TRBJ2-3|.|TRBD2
TGTGCCAGCAGTTACGGGACTAGCGGGGCAGATACGCAGTATTTT
CASSYGTSGADTQYF
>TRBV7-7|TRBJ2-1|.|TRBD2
TGTGCTAGCAGCTCCGTAGCGGGAGAGTACAATGAGCAGTTCTTC
CASSSVAGEYNEQFF
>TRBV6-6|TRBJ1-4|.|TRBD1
TGTGCCAGCAGTTACTCGGGACAGAATGAAAAACTGTTTTTT
CASSYSGQNEKLFF
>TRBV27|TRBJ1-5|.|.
TGTGCCAGCAGTCCGTCCCGATTAGGCAATCAGCCCCAGCATTTT
CASSPSRLGNQPQHF
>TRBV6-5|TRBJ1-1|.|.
TGTGCCCACGCGAGGGATCCGAACACTGAAGCTTTCTTT
CAHARDPNTEAFF
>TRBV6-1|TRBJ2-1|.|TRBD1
TGTGCCAGCGACGACCGGGACAGGGTCAATGAGCAGTTCTTC
CASDDRDRVNEQFF
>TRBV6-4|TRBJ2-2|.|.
TGTGCCAGCAGTGATAGGCCTACCGGCGGGGAGCTGTTTTTT
CASSDRPTGGELFF
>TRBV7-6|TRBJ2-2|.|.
TGTGCCAGCAGCTCCTACACCGGGGAGCTGTTTTTT
CASSSYTGELFF
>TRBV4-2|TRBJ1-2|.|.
TGTGCCAGCAGCCAAGACCCGGGGATGGCTGCTGGCTACACCTTC
CASSQDPGMAAGYTF
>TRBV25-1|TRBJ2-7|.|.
TGTGCCAGCGCGTCGGGCACTTATTACTACGAGCAGTACTTC
CASASGTYYYEQYF
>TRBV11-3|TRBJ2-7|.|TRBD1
TGTGCCAGCAGAAGGACAGGGGGAAGCGAGCAGTACTTC
CASRRTGGSEQYF
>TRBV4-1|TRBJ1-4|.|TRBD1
TGCGCCAGCAGCAGAGGGACAGGGAATAATGAAAAACTGTTTTTT
CASSRGTGNNEKLFF
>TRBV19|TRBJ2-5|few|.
TGTGCCAGTGGACTAGAGACCCAGTACTTC
CASGLETQYF
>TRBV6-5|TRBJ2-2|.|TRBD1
TGTGCCAGCAGTTATCTGGGACAGGGGGGCACCGGGGAGCTGTTTTTT
CASSYLGQGGTGELFF
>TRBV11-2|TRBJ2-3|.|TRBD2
TGTGCCAGCAGCCTAACCGGACCCGGGACTAGCCAGTATTTT
CASSLTGPGTSQYF
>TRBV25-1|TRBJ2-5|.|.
TGTGCCAGCAGAGGGACACTTGGTGTCGAAGAGACCCAGTACTTC
CASRGTLGVEETQYF
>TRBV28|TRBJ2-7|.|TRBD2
TGTGCCAGCAGTTTGTTAGCGGGAGAAGAGAGGGGCTACGAGCAGTACTTC
CASSLLAGEERGYEQYF
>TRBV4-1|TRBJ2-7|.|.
TGCGCCAGCAGCCGAGAGGTCGGGTTCTCCTACGAGCAGTACTTC
CASSREVGFSYEQYF
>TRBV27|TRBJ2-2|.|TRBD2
TGTGCCAGCAGTTTCGTTACTAGCGGGAGTTGGAACACCGGGGAGCTGTTTTTT
CASSFVTSGSWNTGELFF
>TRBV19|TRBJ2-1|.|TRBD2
TGTGCCAGTAGTATTGGCCTAGCGGCCTACAATGAGCAGTTCTTC
CASSIGLAAYNEQFF
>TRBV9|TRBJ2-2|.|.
TGTGCCAGCAGCTCTTTCGCGTATAAAGACACCGGGGAGCTGTTTTTT
CASSSFAYKDTGELFF
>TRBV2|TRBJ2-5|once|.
TGTGCCAGCAGTCTTCTTAGGGAGACCCAGTACTTC
CASSLLRETQYF
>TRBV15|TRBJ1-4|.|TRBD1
TGTGCCACCAGCAGAGGGACAGGGGAGGTTGAAAAACTGTTTTTT
CATSRGTGEVEKLFF
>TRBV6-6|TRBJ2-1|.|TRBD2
TGTGCCAGCAGTTCCAGCGGGAGTTTCGATGAGCAGTTCTTC
CASSSSGSFDEQFF
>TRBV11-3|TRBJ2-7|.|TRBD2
TGTGCCAGCAAAGGGACTAGCGGGGACTACGAGCAGTACTTC
CASKGTSGDYEQYF
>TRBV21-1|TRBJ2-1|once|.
TGTGCCAGCAGCAAAAGGCTAGCGGGAGTCGGGAATGAGCAGTTCTTC
CASSKRLAGVGNEQFF
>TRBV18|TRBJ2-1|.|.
TGTGCCAGCTCATCAGATTACAATGAGCAGTTCTTC
CASSSDYNEQFF
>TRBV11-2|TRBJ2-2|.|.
TGTGCCAGCAGCTTAGATGGGGTCACCGGGGAGCTGTTTTTT
CASSLDGVTGELFF
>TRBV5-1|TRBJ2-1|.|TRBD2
TGCGCCAGCAGAAGTACTAGCGGGAGTGATGAGCAGTTCTTC
CASRSTSGSDEQFF
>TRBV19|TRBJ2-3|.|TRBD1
TGTGCCAGTAGCCCCGGCCCCGGGCAGGGGGCCACAGATACGCAGTATTTT
CASSPGPGQGATDTQYF